The text below deals with one T cell receptor beta chain. Its antigen specificity is not known. The sample holds no much larger clone one base away, and base qualities are not on file. Within the sample, other DNA sequences also encode this same CDR3. These data come from a study of blood T cell repertoires in COVID-19 (dated by TCRdb to about 2020). Notes on the research overall: The collaborator samples originated in the United States, Italy and Spain and spanned the acute and convalescent phases of COVID-19. The material from the prospective study consisted of cDNA or gDNA derived from T cells, B-cell-depleted T cells, or PBMCs. Subjects who had been exposed to COVID-19, were actively infected with it, or had recovered from it provided the deeply sampled blood TCRbeta repertoires that made up the dataset. The repertoires were made available in a free public database intended to serve as a resource for research on the immune response to SARS-CoV-2. The samples were drawn from two sources: the first 160 participants of the ongoing ImmuneRACE study, and 1,000 to 1,500 subjects contributed by 6 global collaborators. A de-identified subject ID, COVID-19 status, age in years and sex were almost always included in the sample metadata. Where HLA class I and class II types were available, the types were taken from metadata supplied by the sample provider, not from assay-based typing.

At one collaborating source in Seattle, patients were enrolled during active infection and were followed longitudinally through the course of disease. The collaborating institutions used their own protocols to collect whole blood in K2EDTA tubes. For TCRbeta analysis, collaborators shipped samples in one of three forms: frozen whole blood, isolated PBMCs, or DNA extracted from either of those sample types. Points the paper makes about the study in general: The amount of clinical and demographic metadata varied by source and participant and was provided uncurated.

Its CDR3 holds 13 amino acids, cysteine through phenylalanine. Only CDR3 DNA remains: 39 bases, in frame from the first base. V is clipped by 3 bases and J by 6 bases, and the sequence between their germline boundaries is 11 bases long. CDR1 MNHEY and CDR2 SMNVEV are derived from the germline V gene (reference sequence). TCRbeta CDR3 regions were amplified from genomic DNA using the immunoSEQ Assay, a bias-controlled multiplex PCR. From the authors' description of their analysis: The number of nucleated cells in each sample was estimated from the amplification of reference gene primers within the assay. Sequence reads were collapsed and filtered to measure the absolute abundance of every unique TCRbeta CDR3 rearrangement. For each sample, productive Simpson clonality was calculated as the square root of Simpson's diversity index across productive rearrangements. TCRdb carries this immuneACCESS record with in-frame sequences only. Its versions omit some clonotypes, under half of them owing to an unresolved V gene in the studies checked, with the rest unexplained. D and trimming were read from the DNA, whereas the V and J calls and clone size are those reported in that table. Within this sample are 200,000 to 300,000 clones, with approximately 86% of them counted one time only. The ten largest clones add up to roughly 4.9% of the sample.

The receptor chain draws on TRBV27 and TRBJ1-1, and TRBD1 may be the D gene, going by 5 matching bases. Sequencing used peripheral blood. The receptor comes from a woman aged 55-70 years with COVID-19, enrolled during active disease. The bases read TGTGCCAGCAGTTTTGGGCAGGGCGCTGAAGCTTTCTTT. The encoded protein is CASSFGQGAEAFF.